The clone carrying this TCR beta chain was observed many times. The CDR3 contains 15 residues. Germline V CDR1 and CDR2: SGHNT, YYREEE (reference sequence). Trimming cost V 4 bases and J 4 bases; bases outside gene matches: 4. The data were obtained in a study of regulatory T cells in long-lasting Graves disease. Time point described: newly diagnosed GD, antithyroid drugs for less than 3 months. Scientists built the TCR library using RNA that was extracted from PBMCs. The TCR beta library used iRepertoire HTBI primers with Arm-PCR amplification of CDR3. TCRdb re-derived calls from the multiplex PCR reads in MiXCR, one entry per CDR3 protein. The table has about 350,000 distinct CDR3 sequences, about 16% seen once. These data are also associated with another study on T cells in Graves' hyperthyroidism and ophthalmopathy.

Source: peripheral blood mononuclear cells (PBMCs), taken at new diagnosis, from a patient treated with antithyroid drugs. The sequence came from a woman under 30 with Graves disease. The chain uses TRBV5-4 and TRBJ2-1; 11 nucleotides line up with TRBD2. This CDR3 reads CASSTLAGGYNEQFF. The CDR3 nucleotides are TGTGCCAGCAGCACCTTAGCGGGAGGGTACAATGAGCAGTTCTTC.